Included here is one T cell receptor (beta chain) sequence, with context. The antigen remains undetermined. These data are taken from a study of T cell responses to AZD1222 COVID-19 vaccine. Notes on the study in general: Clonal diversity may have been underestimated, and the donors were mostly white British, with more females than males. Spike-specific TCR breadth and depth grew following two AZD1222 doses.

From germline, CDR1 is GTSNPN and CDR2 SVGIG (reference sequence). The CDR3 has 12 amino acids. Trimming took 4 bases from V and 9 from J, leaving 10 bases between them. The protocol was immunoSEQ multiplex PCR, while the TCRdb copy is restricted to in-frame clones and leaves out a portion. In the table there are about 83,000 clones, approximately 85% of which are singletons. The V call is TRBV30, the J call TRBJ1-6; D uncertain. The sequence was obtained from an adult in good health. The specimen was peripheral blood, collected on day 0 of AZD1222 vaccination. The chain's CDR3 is CAWNRSPSPLHF. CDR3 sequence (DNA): TGTGCCTGGAACCGCTCCCCTTCACCCCTCCACTTT.